These 10 T cell receptor beta chains share one sample of origin, sequenced in a study of technical replicates of blood from several donors. Clones were sequenced by immunoSEQ multiplex PCR, and TCRdb holds only the in-frame ones, with some missing. The sample yields some 80,000 clones, approximately 94% seen once. The sample consisted of T cells isolated from PBMCs. Every receptor here comes from a human donor in good health.

V gene TRBV5-6 combines with J gene TRBJ2-5; 8 nucleotides agree with TRBD1. Trimming took 0 bases from V and 7 from J; bases not matched to a gene: 8. The germline gives CDR1 SGHDT, CDR2 YYEEEE. This CDR3 comprises 15 residues. CDR3 nucleotides: TGTGCCAGCAGCTTGGGGGCAGGGGGCGGGCGGACCCAGTACTTC. This gives the protein CASSLGAGGGRTQYF. The variable domain in full, with the rest retrieved from reference TRBV5-6 and TRBJ2-5, is DAGVTQSPTHLIKTRGQQVTLRCSPKSGHDTVSWYQQALGQGPQFIFQYYEEEERQRGNFPDRFSGHQFPNYSSELNVNALLLGDSALYLCASSLGAGGGRTQYFGPGTRLLVL.

V is TRBV4-1 and J is TRBJ1-5; TRBD1 matches 9 bases. This CDR3 spans 15 amino acids. V shed 1 base and J 3 bases; nucleotides not matched to a gene: 1. Germline lookup yields CDR1 MGHRA and CDR2 YSYEKL. The CDR3 DNA reads as TGCGCCAGCAGCCAAGGGACAGGGGACAATCAGCCCCAGCATTTT. Its protein product is CASSQGTGDNQPQHF.

The V and J genes are TRBV5-4 and TRBJ2-3; TRBD1 is a possible D gene (6 bases). The V and J ends lost 0 bases and 2 bases respectively, with 13 bases between them. The CDR3 covers 16 residues. Germline-derived CDR1 and CDR2 are SGHNT and YYREEE (reference sequence). This CDR3 is CASSLAGDILTDTQYF. In nucleotides, the CDR3 is TGTGCCAGCAGCTTGGCTGGGGACATCCTCACAGATACGCAGTATTTT. Looking up the rest from reference TRBV5-4 and TRBJ2-3 gives the full variable domain: ETGVTQSPTHLIKTRGQQVTLRCSSQSGHNTVSWYQQALGQGPQFIFQYYREEENGRGNFPPRFSGLQFPNYSSELNVNALELDDSALYLCASSLAGDILTDTQYFGPGTRLTVL.

The V and J genes are TRBV6-6 and TRBJ2-7; 9 bases are a match to TRBD2. V shed 6 bases, J shed 7 bases, and the junction held 13 bases outside the gene matches. Germline V gene data show CDR1 as MNHNY and CDR2 as SVGAGI (reference sequence). This CDR3 contains 15 residues. The CDR3 region is CASSPLAGGLGEQYF. In nucleotides, the CDR3 is TGTGCCAGCAGCCCCCTGGCGGGAGGGTTGGGAGAGCAGTACTTC.

The chain employs TRBV9 and TRBJ1-2; 8 bases agree with TRBD1. Germline CDR1 SGDLS, CDR2 YYNGEE. This CDR3 comprises 16 residues. The V segment lost 0 bases and the J segment 2 bases; nucleotides outside the gene matches: 6. The chain's CDR3 is CASSVEFRTGNYGYTF. The CDR3 DNA reads TGTGCCAGCAGCGTAGAATTTCGGACAGGGAACTATGGCTACACCTTC.

The V call is TRBV27, the J call TRBJ1-5; D perhaps matches TRBD1 (6 bases). V was clipped by 5 bases and J by 5 bases, with 13 bases between them. The CDR3 consists of 14 residues. Germline CDR1 is MNHEY and CDR2 is SMNVEV (reference sequence). CDR3 nucleotides: TGTGCCAGCAGTCCCCGGACAGATGATCAGCCCCAGCATTTT. This gives the protein CASSPRTDDQPQHF.

The chain has TRBV4-1 and TRBJ2-1; TRBD2 matches at 10 bases. The CDR3 has 18 residues. Germline CDR1 and CDR2: MGHRA and YSYEKL. The trim removed 3 bases at V and 3 bases at J, leaving 11 bases unmatched. This CDR3 reads CASSQVMASGRIYNEQFF. CDR3 DNA sequence: TGCGCCAGCAGCCAGGTAATGGCTAGCGGGAGAATCTACAATGAGCAGTTCTTC.

V and J are TRBV5-8 and TRBJ2-7; TRBD2 is a possible D gene (5 bases). There are 12 residues in the CDR3. The V gene's germline CDR1 is SGHTS and CDR2 YDEGEE. Trimming left V 5 bases short and J 7 bases short, with 13 bases between. CDR3 coding DNA: TGTGCCAGCAGGACTCGGGGTCAGGAGCAGTACTTC. Protein: CASRTRGQEQYF.

The chain carries TRBV19 and TRBJ1-5, with unresolved D. CDR1 and CDR2 from the germline V gene are LNHDA and SQIVND (reference sequence). V lost 5 bases, J lost 4 bases, and 15 bases lay in between. CDR3 length: 15 amino acids. CDR3 nucleotides: TGTGCCAGTAGTCTGGTTACTCTCGGGAATCAGCCCCAGCATTTT. Residues: CASSLVTLGNQPQHF.

This clone is a singleton in its sample. This rearrangement joins TRBV19 to TRBJ2-3; 8 bases map to TRBD2. V shed 10 bases, J shed 2 bases, and the junction held 11 bases outside the gene matches. The CDR3 loop spans 15 amino acids. Looked up from germline, CDR1 is LNHDA and CDR2 is SQIVND (reference sequence). The CDR3 DNA is TGTGCCACCACGATTGATAGCGGGATCACAGATACGCAGTATTTT. Encoded protein: CATTIDSGITDTQYF.